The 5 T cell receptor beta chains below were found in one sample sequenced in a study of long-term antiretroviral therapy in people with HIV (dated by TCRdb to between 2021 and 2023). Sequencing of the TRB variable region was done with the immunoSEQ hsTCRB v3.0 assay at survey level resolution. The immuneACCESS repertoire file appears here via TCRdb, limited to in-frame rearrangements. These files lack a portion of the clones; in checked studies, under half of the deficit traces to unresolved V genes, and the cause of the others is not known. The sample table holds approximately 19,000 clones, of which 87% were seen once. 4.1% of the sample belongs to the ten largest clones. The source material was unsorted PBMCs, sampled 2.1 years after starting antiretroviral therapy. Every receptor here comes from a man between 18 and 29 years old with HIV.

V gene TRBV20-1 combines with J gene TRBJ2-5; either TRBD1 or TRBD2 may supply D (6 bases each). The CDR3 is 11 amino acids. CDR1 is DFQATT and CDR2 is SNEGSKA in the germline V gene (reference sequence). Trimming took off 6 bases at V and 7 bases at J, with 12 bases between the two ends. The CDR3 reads CSAPGAGTQYF. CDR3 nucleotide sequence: TGCAGTGCCCCGGGGGCTGGGACCCAGTACTTC.

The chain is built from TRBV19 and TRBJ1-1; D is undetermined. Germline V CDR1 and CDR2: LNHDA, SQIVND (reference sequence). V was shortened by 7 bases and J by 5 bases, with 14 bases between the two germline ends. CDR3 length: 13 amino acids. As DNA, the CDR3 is TGTGCCAGTACCCCCGCAGCTGGTACTGAAGCTTTCTTT. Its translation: CASTPAAGTEAFF.

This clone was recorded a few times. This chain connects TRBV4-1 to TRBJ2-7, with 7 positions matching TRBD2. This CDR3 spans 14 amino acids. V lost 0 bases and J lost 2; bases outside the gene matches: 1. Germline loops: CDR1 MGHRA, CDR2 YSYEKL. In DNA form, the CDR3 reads TGCGCCAGCAGCCAAGAGGGACTAACCTACGAGCAGTACTTC. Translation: CASSQEGLTYEQYF.

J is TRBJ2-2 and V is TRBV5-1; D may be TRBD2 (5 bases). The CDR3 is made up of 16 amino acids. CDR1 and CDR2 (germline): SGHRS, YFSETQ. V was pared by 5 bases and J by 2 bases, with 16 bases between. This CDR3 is CASRPIRTLNTGELFF. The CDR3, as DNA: TGCGCCAGCAGACCTATACGGACTTTAAACACCGGGGAGCTGTTTTTT. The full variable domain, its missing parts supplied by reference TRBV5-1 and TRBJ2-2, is KAGVTQTPRYLIKTRGQQVTLSCSPISGHRSVSWYQQTPGQGLQFLFEYFSETQRNKGNFPGRFSGRQFSNSRSEMNVSTLELGDSALYLCASRPIRTLNTGELFFGEGSRLTVL.

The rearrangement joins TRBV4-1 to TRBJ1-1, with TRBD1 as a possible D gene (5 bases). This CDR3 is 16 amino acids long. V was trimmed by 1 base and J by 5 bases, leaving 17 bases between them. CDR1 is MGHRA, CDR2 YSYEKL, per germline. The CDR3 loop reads CASSQATRGGRTEAFF. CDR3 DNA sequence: TGCGCCAGCAGCCAAGCCACCCGCGGGGGGAGGACTGAAGCTTTCTTT.